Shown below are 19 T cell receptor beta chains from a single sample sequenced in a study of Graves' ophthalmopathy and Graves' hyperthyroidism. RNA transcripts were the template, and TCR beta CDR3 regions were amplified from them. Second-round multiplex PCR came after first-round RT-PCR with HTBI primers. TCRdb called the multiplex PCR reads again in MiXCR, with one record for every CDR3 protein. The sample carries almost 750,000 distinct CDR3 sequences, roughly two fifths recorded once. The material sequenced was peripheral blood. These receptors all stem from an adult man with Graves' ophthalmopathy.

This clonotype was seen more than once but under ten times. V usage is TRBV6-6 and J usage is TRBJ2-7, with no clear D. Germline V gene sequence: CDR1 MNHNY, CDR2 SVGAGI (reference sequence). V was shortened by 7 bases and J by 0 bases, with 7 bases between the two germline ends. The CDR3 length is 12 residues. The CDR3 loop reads CASNINSYEQYF. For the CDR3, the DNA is TGTGCCAGCAACATCAACTCCTACGAGCAGTACTTC.

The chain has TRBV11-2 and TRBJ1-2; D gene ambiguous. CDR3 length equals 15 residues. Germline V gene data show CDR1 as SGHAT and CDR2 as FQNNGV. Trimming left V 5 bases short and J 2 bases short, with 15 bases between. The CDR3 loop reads CASSPRKNRNYGYTF. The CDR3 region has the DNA TGTGCCAGCAGCCCACGAAAGAACAGAAACTATGGCTACACCTTC.

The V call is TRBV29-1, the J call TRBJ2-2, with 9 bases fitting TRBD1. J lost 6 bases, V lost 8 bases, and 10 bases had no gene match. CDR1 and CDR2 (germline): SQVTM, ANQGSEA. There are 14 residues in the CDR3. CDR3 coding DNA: TGCAGCTTACCGGGACAGGGCAGGGCCGGGGAGCTGTTTTTT. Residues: CSLPGQGRAGELFF.

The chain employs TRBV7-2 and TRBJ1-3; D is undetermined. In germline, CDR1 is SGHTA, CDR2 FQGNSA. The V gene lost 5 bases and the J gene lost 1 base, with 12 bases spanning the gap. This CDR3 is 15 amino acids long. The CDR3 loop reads CASSPLYGSGNTIYF. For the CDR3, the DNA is TGTGCCAGCAGCCCTTTATACGGGTCTGGAAACACCATATATTTT.

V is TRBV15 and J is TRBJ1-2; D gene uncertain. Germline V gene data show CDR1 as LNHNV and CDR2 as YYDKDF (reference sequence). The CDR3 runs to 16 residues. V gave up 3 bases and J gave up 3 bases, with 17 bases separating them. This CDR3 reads CATSSLESRQDYGYTF. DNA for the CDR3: TGTGCCACCAGCAGCTTGGAGAGCAGGCAAGACTATGGCTACACCTTC. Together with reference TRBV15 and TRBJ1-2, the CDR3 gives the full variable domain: DAMVIQNPRYQVTQFGKPVTLSCSQTLNHNVMYWYQQKSSQAPKLLFHYYDKDFNNEADTPDNFQSRRPNTSFCFLDIRSPGLGDTAMYLCATSSLESRQDYGYTFGSGTRLTVV.

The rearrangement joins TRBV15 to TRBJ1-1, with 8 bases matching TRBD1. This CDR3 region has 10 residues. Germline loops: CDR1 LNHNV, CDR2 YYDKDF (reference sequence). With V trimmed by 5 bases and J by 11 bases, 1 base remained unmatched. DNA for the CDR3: TGTGCCACCAGCTGGGACAGGGCTTTCTTT. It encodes CATSWDRAFF.

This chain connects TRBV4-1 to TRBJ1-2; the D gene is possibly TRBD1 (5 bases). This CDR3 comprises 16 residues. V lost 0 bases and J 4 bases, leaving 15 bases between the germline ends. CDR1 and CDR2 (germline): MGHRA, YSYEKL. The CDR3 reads CASSQDPGGTLYGYTF. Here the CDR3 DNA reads TGCGCCAGCAGCCAAGATCCGGGAGGGACTCTCTATGGCTACACCTTC.

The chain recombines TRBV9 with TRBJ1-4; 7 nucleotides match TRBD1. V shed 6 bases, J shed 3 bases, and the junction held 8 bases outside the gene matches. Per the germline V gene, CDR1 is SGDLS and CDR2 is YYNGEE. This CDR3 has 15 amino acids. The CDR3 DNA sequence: TGTGCCAGCAACGGAGGACAGGCCGCTAATGAAAAACTGTTTTTT. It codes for CASNGGQAANEKLFF.

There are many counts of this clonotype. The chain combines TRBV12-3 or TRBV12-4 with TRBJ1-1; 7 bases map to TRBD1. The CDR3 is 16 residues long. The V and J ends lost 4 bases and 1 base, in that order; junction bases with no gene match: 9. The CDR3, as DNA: TGTGCCAGCAGTTCCTACCCGGGACAGAGGAACACTGAAGCTTTCTTT. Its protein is CASSSYPGQRNTEAFF.

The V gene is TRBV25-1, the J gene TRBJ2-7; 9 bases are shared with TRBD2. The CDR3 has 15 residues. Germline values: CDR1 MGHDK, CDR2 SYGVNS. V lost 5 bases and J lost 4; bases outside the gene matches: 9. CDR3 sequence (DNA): TGTGCCAGCAGTTTCATTAGCGGGAGCAGGTACGAGCAGTACTTC. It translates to CASSFISGSRYEQYF.

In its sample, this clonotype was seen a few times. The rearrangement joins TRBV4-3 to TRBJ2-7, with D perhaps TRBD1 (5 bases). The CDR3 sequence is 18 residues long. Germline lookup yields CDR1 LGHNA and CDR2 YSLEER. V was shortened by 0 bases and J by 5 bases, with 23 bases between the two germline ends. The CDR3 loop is CASSQDYGVWQGTDEQYF. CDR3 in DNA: TGCGCCAGCAGCCAAGATTATGGTGTTTGGCAGGGCACGGACGAGCAGTACTTC.

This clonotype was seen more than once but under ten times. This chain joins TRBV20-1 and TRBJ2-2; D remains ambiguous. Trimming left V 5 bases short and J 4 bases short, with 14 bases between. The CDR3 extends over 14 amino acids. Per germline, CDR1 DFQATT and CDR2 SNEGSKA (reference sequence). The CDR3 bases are TGCAGTGCTGCCGTCCAGCGCAGCACCGGGGAGCTGTTTTTT. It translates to CSAAVQRSTGELFF.

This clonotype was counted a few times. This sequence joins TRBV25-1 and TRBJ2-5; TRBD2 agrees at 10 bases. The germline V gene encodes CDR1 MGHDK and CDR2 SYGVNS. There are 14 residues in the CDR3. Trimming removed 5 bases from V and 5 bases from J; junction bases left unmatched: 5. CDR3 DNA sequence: TGTGCCAGCAGTTCAAGCGGGAGGGGGGAGACCCAGTACTTC. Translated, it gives CASSSSGRGETQYF.

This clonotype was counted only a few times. The CDR3 region has the DNA TGTGCCAGCAGTTCCGAGACGGAAAACACCATATATTTT. Its protein is CASSSETENTIYF. J is TRBJ1-3 and V is TRBV2; D gene uncertain. V lost 5 bases, J lost 6 bases, and 11 bases lay in between. The CDR3 loop spans 13 amino acids. Per germline, CDR1 SNHLY and CDR2 FYNNEI. Full variable domain (rest looked up from reference TRBV2 and TRBJ1-3): EPEVTQTPSHQVTQMGQEVILRCVPISNHLYFYWYRQILGQKVEFLVSFYNNEISEKSEIFDDQFSVERPDGSNFTLKIRSTKLEDSAMYFCASSSETENTIYFGEGSWLTVV.

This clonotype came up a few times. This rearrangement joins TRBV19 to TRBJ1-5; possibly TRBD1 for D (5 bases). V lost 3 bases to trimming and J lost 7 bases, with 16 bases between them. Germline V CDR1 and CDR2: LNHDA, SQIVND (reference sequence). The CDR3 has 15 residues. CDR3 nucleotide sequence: TGTGCCAGTAGTATTCCACAGGCGCTTCAACAGCCCCAGCATTTT. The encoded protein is CASSIPQALQQPQHF.

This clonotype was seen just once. Here the CDR3 DNA reads TGTGCCAGCAGTTCCCCAAAGTTGACTGGCTGGGGGGAGCTGTTTTTT. Encoded protein: CASSSPKLTGWGELFF. V is TRBV25-1 and J is TRBJ2-2; D is unclear. The germline V and J ends were trimmed by 5 bases and 8 bases, with 21 bases remaining between them. This CDR3 comprises 16 residues. Germline V gene data show CDR1 as MGHDK and CDR2 as SYGVNS. Filled out from reference TRBV25-1 and TRBJ2-2, the complete variable domain reads EADIYQTPRYLVIGTGKKITLECSQTMGHDKMYWYQQDPGMELHLIHYSYGVNSTEKGDLSSESTVSRIRTEHFPLTLESARPSHTSQYLCASSSPKLTGWGELFFGEGSRLTVL.

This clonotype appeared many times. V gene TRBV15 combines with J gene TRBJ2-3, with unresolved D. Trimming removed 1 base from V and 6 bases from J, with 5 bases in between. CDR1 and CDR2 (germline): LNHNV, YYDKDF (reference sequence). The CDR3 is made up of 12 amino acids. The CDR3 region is CATSRGRDTQYF. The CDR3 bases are TGTGCCACCAGCAGAGGAAGGGATACGCAGTATTTT. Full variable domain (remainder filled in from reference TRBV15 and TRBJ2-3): DAMVIQNPRYQVTQFGKPVTLSCSQTLNHNVMYWYQQKSSQAPKLLFHYYDKDFNNEADTPDNFQSRRPNTSFCFLDIRSPGLGDTAMYLCATSRGRDTQYFGPGTRLTVL.

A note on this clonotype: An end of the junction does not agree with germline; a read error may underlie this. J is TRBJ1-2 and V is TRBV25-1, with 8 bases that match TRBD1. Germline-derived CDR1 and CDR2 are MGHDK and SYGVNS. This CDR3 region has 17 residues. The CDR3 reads CASSQDLIRQGSYDYTF. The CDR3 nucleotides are TGTGCCAGCAGCCAAGACCTCATCCGACAGGGGTCCTATGACTACACCTTC.

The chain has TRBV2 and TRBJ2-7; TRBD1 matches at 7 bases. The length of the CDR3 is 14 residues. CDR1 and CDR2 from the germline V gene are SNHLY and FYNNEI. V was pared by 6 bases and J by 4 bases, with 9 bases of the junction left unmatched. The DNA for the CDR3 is TGTGCCAGCAGGCACAGGACAGGATTATACGAGCAGTACTTC. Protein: CASRHRTGLYEQYF.